This section outlines one T cell receptor beta chain sequence together with its context. Its antigen is as yet unknown. One entry per CDR3 protein, without DNA, is what TCRdb gives after re-calling the 5' RACE reads. The listing contains about 460,000 distinct CDR3 sequences. The data derive from a study of T cells expressing NK-cell markers. On the study more broadly: From sorted CD3+CD56+NKG2C+, CD3+CD56+NKG2C- and CD3+CD56-NKG2C+ T cells came the TCR beta repertoires. Among eight sequenced donors, seven carried HCMV seropositivity while one was seronegative.

Germline V CDR1 and CDR2: SGHAT, FQNNGV. The CDR3 totals 17 residues. Study-wide points: There were four donors in whom these clonotypes also led the CD3+CD56-NKG2C+ fraction.

The sequence was collected from a woman between 50 and 59 years old in good health. The sequenced sample consisted of blood T cells: a sorted CD56 or NKG2C T cell subset, CD4+ or CD8+ T cells, or bulk PBMC T cells (not recorded which). This chain links TRBV11-2 with TRBJ2-2; TCRdb lists TRBD1, though no DNA is available to test this call. CDR3 amino acids: CASSLMGLGRGTGELFF.